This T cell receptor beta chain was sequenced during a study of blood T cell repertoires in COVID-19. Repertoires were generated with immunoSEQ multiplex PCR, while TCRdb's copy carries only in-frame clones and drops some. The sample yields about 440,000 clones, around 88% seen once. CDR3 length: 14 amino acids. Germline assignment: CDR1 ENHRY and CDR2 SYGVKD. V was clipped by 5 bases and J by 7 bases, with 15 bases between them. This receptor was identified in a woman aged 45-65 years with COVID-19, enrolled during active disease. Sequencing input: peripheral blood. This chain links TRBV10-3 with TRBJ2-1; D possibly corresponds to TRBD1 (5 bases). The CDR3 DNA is TGTGCCATCAGTTTCATGGGGCAGAGGAATGAGCAGTTCTTC. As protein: CAISFMGQRNEQFF.